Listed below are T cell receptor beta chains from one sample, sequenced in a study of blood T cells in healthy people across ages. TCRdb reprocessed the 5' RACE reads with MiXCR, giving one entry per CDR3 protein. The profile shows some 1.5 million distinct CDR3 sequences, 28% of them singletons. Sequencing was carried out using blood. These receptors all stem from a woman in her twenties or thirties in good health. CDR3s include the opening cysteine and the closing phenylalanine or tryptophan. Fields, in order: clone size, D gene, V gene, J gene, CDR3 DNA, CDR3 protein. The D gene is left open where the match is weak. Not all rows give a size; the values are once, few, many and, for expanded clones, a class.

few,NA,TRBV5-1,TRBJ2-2,TGCGCCAGCAGCTTGGACTTTTACCAGGTCTCGCGAACCGGGGAGCTGTTTTTT,CASSLDFYQVSRTGELFF
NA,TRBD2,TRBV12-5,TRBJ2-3,TGTGCTAGTGAGACTAGCGGCACAGGTACGCAGTATTTT,CASETSGTGTQYF
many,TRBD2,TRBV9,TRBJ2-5,TGTGCCAGCAGTGTATTGAGCGGGGAGGGAGAGACCCAGTACTTC,CASSVLSGEGETQYF
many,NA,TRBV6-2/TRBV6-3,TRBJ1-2,TGTGCCAGCAGTTACGGCCGGACTAACTATGGCTACACCTTC,CASSYGRTNYGYTF
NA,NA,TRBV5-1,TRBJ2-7,TGCGCCAGCAGCCCGGGTCAGGGAACGGGTTACAATGAGCAGTACTTC,CASSPGQGTGYNEQYF
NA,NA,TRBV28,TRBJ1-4,TGTGCCAGCAGTTTACTGGGAGTAGAACGGTTTTTT,CASSLLGVERFF
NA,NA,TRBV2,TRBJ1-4,TGTGCCAGCAGGGGGTTGGAAAAACTGTTTTTT,CASRGLEKLFF
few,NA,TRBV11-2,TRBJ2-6,TGTGCCAGCAGGACAATCCCCGGGACCGCTGGTCCTGGGGCCAACGTCCTGACTTTC,CASRTIPGTAGPGANVLTF
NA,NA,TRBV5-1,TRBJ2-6,TGCGCCAGCAGCTATCAGGTTGGATCTGGGGCCAACGTCCTGACTTTC,CASSYQVGSGANVLTF
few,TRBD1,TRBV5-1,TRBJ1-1,TGCGCCAGCAGCCTACAGGGGGTAGACACTGAAGCTTTCTTT,CASSLQGVDTEAFF
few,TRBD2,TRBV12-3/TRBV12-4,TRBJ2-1,TGTGCCAGCAGTTTACGGGAGGGCCGGAATGAGCAGTTCTTC,CASSLREGRNEQFF
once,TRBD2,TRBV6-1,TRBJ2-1,TGTGCCAGCACTAATAGCGGGAGCCATGAGCAGTTCTTC,CASTNSGSHEQFF
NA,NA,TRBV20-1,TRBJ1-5,TGCAGTGCGGGCCGGGACCGACCACTTAGCAATCAGCCCCAGCATTTT,CSAGRDRPLSNQPQHF
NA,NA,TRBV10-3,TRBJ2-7,TGTGCCATCAGGGACCCGGACATTCACAATGAGCAGTACTTC,CAIRDPDIHNEQYF
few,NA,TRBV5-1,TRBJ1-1,TGCGCCAGCAGGCTCGACAGGAACACTGAAGCTTTCTTT,CASRLDRNTEAFF
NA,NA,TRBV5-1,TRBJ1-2,TGCGCCAGCAGCTTGGCGCAGATAGGGAATGGCTACACCTTC,CASSLAQIGNGYTF
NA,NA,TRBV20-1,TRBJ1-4,TGCAGTGTTAATGAAAAACGGTTTTTT,CSVNEKRFF
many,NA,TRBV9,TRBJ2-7,TGTGCCAGCAGCTTCCGACCGATAGGGGAGCAGTACTTC,CASSFRPIGEQYF
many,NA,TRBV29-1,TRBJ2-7,TGCAGCGTACCAGGATCGGCGGAGCAGTACTTC,CSVPGSAEQYF
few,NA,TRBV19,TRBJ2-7,TGTGCCAGTAGTAGAAGGACAGACGTCTACGAGCAGTACTTC,CASSRRTDVYEQYF
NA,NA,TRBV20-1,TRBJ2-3,TGCAGTGCTAGAGATCTCCGGGGGGCCGGGGATACGCAGTATTTT,CSARDLRGAGDTQYF
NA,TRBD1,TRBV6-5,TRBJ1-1,TGTGCCAGCAGACCAGGGACAGGACCCGCTGAAGCTTTCTTT,CASRPGTGPAEAFF
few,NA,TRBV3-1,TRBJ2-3,TGTGCCAGCAGCCAAGAGTTAGCAGATACGCAGTATTTT,CASSQELADTQYF
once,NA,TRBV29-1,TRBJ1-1,TGCAGCGTTGCCCCCTACGTGGGTGAAGCTTTCTTT,CSVAPYVGEAFF
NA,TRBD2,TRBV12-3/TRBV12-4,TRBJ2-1,TGTGCCAGCAGCCCCTCCCGAGTAGCGGGAGTTGAGCAGTTCTTC,CASSPSRVAGVEQFF
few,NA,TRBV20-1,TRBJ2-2,TGCAGTGCTCCCTTAGGGGGACCCGGGGAGCTGTTTTTT,CSAPLGGPGELFF
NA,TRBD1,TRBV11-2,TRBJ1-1,TGTGCCAGCAGCTCGGACAGGGGTTTCGGAACTGAAGCTTTCTTT,CASSSDRGFGTEAFF
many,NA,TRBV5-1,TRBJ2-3,TGCGCCAGCAGCTTCGAGGCAGATACGCAGTATTTT,CASSFEADTQYF
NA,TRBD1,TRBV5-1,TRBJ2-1,TGCGCCAGCAGCCCCGGGACAGGGAAGGCTGAGCAGTTCTTC,CASSPGTGKAEQFF
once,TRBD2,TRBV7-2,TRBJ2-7,TGTGCCAGCAGCTTGATCGGGGGGGGTGACGAGCAGTACTTC,CASSLIGGGDEQYF